Shown below are 8 T cell receptor beta chains from a single sample sequenced in a study of Ad26.COV2.S vaccination and SARS-CoV-2 variants. Regarding treatment: around 19 received Ad26.COV2.S at low or high dose, single or two shots; roughly 5 received placebo; per-sample allocation not given. Sampling was done on day 63 after the first vaccine or placebo injection. Assay used: immunoSEQ multiplex PCR; TCRdb lists only in-frame clones, some missing. The sample has roughly 350,000 clones; 86% are singletons. Sequenced material: peripheral blood, taken in a trial of Ad26.COV2.S vaccine versus placebo. These receptors all stem from a person aged 18-65 years who received the Ad26.COV2.S COVID-19 vaccine or a placebo.

The chain couples TRBV19 to TRBJ2-7, with D perhaps matching TRBD1 (7 bases). The CDR3 is 16 amino acids. Trimming took 8 bases from V and 2 from J, leaving 22 bases between them. Per the germline V gene, CDR1 is LNHDA and CDR2 is SQIVND (reference sequence). The CDR3 DNA is TGTGCCAGTTCTACTACACCTTCAGGGGGGCCCTACGAGCAGTACTTC. Translating it yields CASSTTPSGGPYEQYF.

The chain carries TRBV7-2 and TRBJ1-5, with TRBD1 matching over 7 bases. The CDR3 is made up of 14 amino acids. J gave up 3 bases and V 5 bases, and 4 bases lay outside the gene matches. Germline V gives CDR1 SGHTA, CDR2 FQGNSA. The CDR3 coding sequence is TGTGCCAGCAGCCAAGGACAGGCCAATCAGCCCCAGCATTTT. Translating gives CASSQGQANQPQHF.

J is TRBJ1-6 and V is TRBV5-5; D call uncertain. Germline lookup yields CDR1 SGHKS and CDR2 YYEKEE (reference sequence). The CDR3 covers 15 residues. V shed 2 bases and J shed 0 bases, with 6 bases lying between them. The CDR3 here is CASSFRSSYNSPLHF. CDR3 nucleotide sequence: TGTGCCAGCAGCTTTAGGAGCTCCTATAATTCACCCCTCCACTTT.

J is TRBJ2-1 and V is TRBV10-1, with TRBD1 matching 10 bases. Trimming took 6 bases from V and 9 from J; bases not matched to a gene: 11. The CDR3 extends over 15 amino acids. Germline CDR1 is WNHNN and CDR2 is SYGVQD (reference sequence). The CDR3 nucleotides read TGCGCCAGCAGCGCCGGGACAGGGGTCTTCGGTGAGCAGTTCTTC. This sequence encodes CASSAGTGVFGEQFF.

J is TRBJ2-1 and V is TRBV11-1, with TRBD1 identical over 7 bases. The CDR3 is 13 amino acids. Trimming at V came to 6 bases and at J to 3 bases, leaving 2 bases not matched to a gene. CDR1 SGHAT and CDR2 FQDESV come from the germline V gene (reference sequence). The CDR3 spells CASSWDSYNEQFF. CDR3 bases: TGTGCCAGCAGTTGGGACAGCTACAATGAGCAGTTCTTC.

J is TRBJ2-7 and V is TRBV5-6; 8 nucleotides match TRBD1. The V gene end was trimmed by 3 bases and the J gene end by 1 base; junction bases not matched to a gene: 9. Per the germline V gene, CDR1 is SGHDT and CDR2 is YYEEEE. The CDR3 runs to 16 residues. The CDR3 spells CASSSIGTGVSYEQYF. Here the CDR3 DNA reads TGTGCCAGCAGCTCCATTGGGACAGGTGTATCCTACGAGCAGTACTTC.

Remarks on this clone: Within the sample, other DNA sequences also encode this same CDR3. This sequence joins TRBV6-5 and TRBJ1-5; D is undetermined. Germline CDR1 is MNHEY and CDR2 is SVGAGI. The CDR3 has 12 residues. V lost 4 bases, J lost 7 bases, and 8 bases lay in between. CDR3 loop: CASSSPGQPQHF. The CDR3 bases are TGTGCCAGCAGTTCCCCCGGGCAGCCCCAGCATTTT.

The rearrangement joins TRBV10-1 to TRBJ2-7; TRBD1 matches 10 bases. Germline V gives CDR1 WNHNN, CDR2 SYGVQD (reference sequence). The CDR3 contains 16 residues. Trimming took 4 bases from V and 5 from J; bases not matched to a gene: 11. Here the CDR3 DNA reads TGCGCCAGCAGTGGGCGACCGGGACAGGGGTCGGACGAGCAGTACTTC. Amino acid sequence: CASSGRPGQGSDEQYF.